The 21 T cell receptor beta chains below all came from one sample that was sequenced in a study of T-cell memory formation after mild COVID-19. TCRdb called the 5' RACE reads again in MiXCR, with one record for every CDR3 protein. The sample includes some 320,000 distinct CDR3 sequences, 15% to 20% seen only once; the top ten take under 25%. Input material: PBMCs or a T cell subset sorted from them (not recorded which). Receptors originate from a man younger than 35 who had mild COVID-19 (a few samples of this study predate the infection). Cell type and time point are not known.

V gene TRBV27 combines with J gene TRBJ2-7; weak D call: TRBD2 (6 bases). CDR1 and CDR2 (germline): MNHEY, SMNVEV (reference sequence). Trimming took off 8 bases at V and 0 bases at J, with 14 bases between the two ends. The CDR3 is 14 residues long. The CDR3 DNA sequence: TGTGCCAGCGCCGGGACTGGGAGCTCCTACGAGCAGTACGTC. Its protein product is CASAGTGSSYEQYV.

This clonotype was picked up many times. The V and J genes are TRBV6-2 or TRBV6-3 and TRBJ1-5; D not certain. This CDR3 is built from 12 residues. Germline assignment: CDR1 MNHEY and CDR2 SVGEGT. The V end was cut by 2 bases, the J end by 7 bases, with 6 bases between. Here the CDR3 reads CASSYATQPQHF. In nucleotides, the CDR3 is TGTGCCAGCAGTTACGCCACACAGCCCCAGCATTTT.

The CDR3 spells CASSLEAQYGYTF. The CDR3 region has the DNA TGTGCCAGCAGCTTAGAGGCTCAGTATGGCTACACCTTC. V usage is TRBV7-2 and J usage is TRBJ1-2; no clear D gene. Germline CDR1 SGHTA, CDR2 FQGNSA. V lost 1 base to trimming and J lost 5 bases, with 8 bases between them. The CDR3 length is 13 residues. The entire variable domain, with the rest obtained from reference TRBV7-2 and TRBJ1-2, is as follows: GAGVSQSPSNKVTEKGKDVELRCDPISGHTALYWYRQSLGQGLEFLIYFQGNSAPDKSGLPSDRFSAERTGGSVSTLTIQRTQQEDSAVYLCASSLEAQYGYTFGSGTRLTVV.

This clonotype was picked up many times. The chain joins TRBV5-6 to TRBJ2-1; D remains ambiguous. Trimming stripped 0 bases from V and 6 bases from J, with 13 bases between. CDR1 and CDR2 (germline): SGHDT, YYEEEE. The CDR3 contains 15 residues. CDR3 nucleotide sequence: TGTGCCAGCAGCTTGGCTTTTAGGGTCGCCAATGAGCAGTTCTTC. Its translation is CASSLAFRVANEQFF.

This clonotype was seen more than once but under ten times. The CDR3 DNA follows: TGTGCCAGCAGTGATAAGGCCTCCAGCAACGAGCAGTTCTTC. Amino acids: CASSDKASSNEQFF. The chain combines TRBV2 with TRBJ2-1; D is uncertain. The CDR3 runs to 14 residues. Germline V gene lookup returns CDR1 SNHLY and CDR2 FYNNEI. Trimming left V 3 bases short and J 10 bases short, with 16 bases between.

This clonotype was counted a few times. The V gene is TRBV20-1, the J gene TRBJ1-1; D gene uncertain. The germline V and J ends were trimmed by 8 bases and 4 bases, with 14 bases remaining between them. Germline-derived CDR1 and CDR2 are DFQATT and SNEGSKA (reference sequence). The CDR3 runs 12 residues. The CDR3 protein is CSSPGLGTEAFF. CDR3 nucleotide sequence: TGCAGTTCCCCCGGGCTGGGCACTGAAGCTTTCTTT.

A few counts support this clonotype. The V call is TRBV4-1, the J call TRBJ2-1; tentative D call: TRBD2 (6 bases). Germline V lookup: CDR1 MGHRA, CDR2 YSYEKL. V lost 0 bases and J lost 5, with 23 bases in between. The CDR3 consists of 19 residues. CDR3 loop: CASSQDVDVVIERDNEQFF. As DNA, the CDR3 is TGCGCCAGCAGCCAAGATGTTGATGTGGTTATCGAGCGGGACAATGAGCAGTTCTTC.

The chain is built from TRBV10-3 and TRBJ1-1; D call uncertain. CDR1 is ENHRY and CDR2 is SYGVKD in the germline V gene. The CDR3 totals 14 residues. Trimming shortened V by 5 bases and J by 0 bases, and 10 bases separated the two germline ends. CDR3 protein: CAISPETVNTEAFF. CDR3 DNA sequence: TGTGCCATCAGTCCGGAGACGGTGAACACTGAAGCTTTCTTT.

The rearrangement links TRBV6-6 to TRBJ1-1; D ambiguous. V lost 5 bases and J lost 1, with 8 bases in between. Germline CDR1 and CDR2: MNHNY and SVGAGI (reference sequence). This CDR3 spans 13 amino acids. The CDR3 reads CASSKDGNTEAFF. The DNA for the CDR3 is TGTGCCAGCAGTAAGGACGGGAACACTGAAGCTTTCTTT.

The chain is built from TRBV4-1 and TRBJ1-6; perhaps TRBD1 as D (5 bases). There are 16 residues in the CDR3. Deletions cut 3 bases from V and 14 bases from J, with 23 bases between. Germline loops: CDR1 MGHRA, CDR2 YSYEKL. CDR3 coding DNA: TGCGCCAGCAGCCACGATAGGGACGGTCGACCAAGGTCCCTCCACTTT. It codes for CASSHDRDGRPRSLHF.

This clonotype was detected only a few times. The chain links TRBV28 to TRBJ1-5; D is uncertain. Per the germline V gene, CDR1 is MDHEN and CDR2 is SYDVKM. The CDR3 is 12 residues long. V was trimmed by 7 bases and J by 6 bases, leaving 10 bases between them. In DNA, the CDR3 is TGTGCCAGCAACACATGGTTTCAGCCCCAGCATTTT. This encodes CASNTWFQPQHF. The full variable domain, in which reference TRBV28 and TRBJ1-5 provide the parts outside the CDR3, is DVKVTQSSRYLVKRTGEKVFLECVQDMDHENMFWYRQDPGLGLRLIYFSYDVKMKEKGDIPEGYSVSREKKERFSLILESASTNQTSMYLCASNTWFQPQHFGDGTRLSIL.

The rearrangement uses TRBV20-1 and TRBJ2-2; D call uncertain. V lost 0 bases, J lost 2 bases, and 7 bases lay in between. CDR1 is DFQATT, CDR2 SNEGSKA, per germline (reference sequence). This CDR3 spans 14 amino acids. CDR3 in amino acids: CSARDLANTGELFF. The CDR3 DNA follows: TGCAGTGCTAGAGATCTGGCAAACACCGGGGAGCTGTTTTTT.

This sequence joins TRBV7-2 and TRBJ2-3; D ambiguous. The germline CDR1 and CDR2 sequences are SGHTA and FQGNSA. This CDR3 has 15 amino acids. Trimming left V 4 bases short and J 0 bases short, with 11 bases between. The CDR3 here is CASSSGPTSTDTQYF. The CDR3 DNA reads as TGTGCCAGCAGCTCCGGGCCTACTAGCACAGATACGCAGTATTTT. Full variable domain (remainder filled in from reference TRBV7-2 and TRBJ2-3): GAGVSQSPSNKVTEKGKDVELRCDPISGHTALYWYRQSLGQGLEFLIYFQGNSAPDKSGLPSDRFSAERTGGSVSTLTIQRTQQEDSAVYLCASSSGPTSTDTQYFGPGTRLTVL.

The sample holds a few counts of this clonotype. The CDR3 region has the DNA TGCGCCAGCAGCCTTCTAGCGGAGACCCAGTACTTC. Its translation is CASSLLAETQYF. The V call is TRBV5-1, the J call TRBJ2-5, with D possibly TRBD2 on 6 matching bases. The CDR3 covers 12 residues. CDR1 and CDR2 from the germline V gene are SGHRS and YFSETQ. V lost 4 bases to trimming and J lost 5 bases, with 9 bases between them.

The rearrangement uses TRBV7-6 and TRBJ2-4; 11 bases are shared with TRBD2. There are 15 residues in the CDR3. The germline CDR1 and CDR2 sequences are SGHVS and FNYEAQ. Unmatched junction bases numbered 9, after V lost 5 bases and J lost 9 bases. For the CDR3, the DNA is TGTGCCAGCAGCCCTCGACTAGCGGGAAAGGGCATTCAGTACTTC. Translating it yields CASSPRLAGKGIQYF.

This clonotype showed up just a few times. V usage is TRBV10-3 and J usage is TRBJ2-5; a weak D match, TRBD1 (5 bases). Looked up from germline, CDR1 is ENHRY and CDR2 is SYGVKD. The germline V and J ends were trimmed by 4 bases and 0 bases, with 9 bases remaining between them. The length of the CDR3 is 14 residues. The CDR3 bases are TGTGCCATCAGTGTGGGGCAGAACCAAGAGACCCAGTACTTC. Translated, it gives CAISVGQNQETQYF.

Many counts were recorded for this clonotype. V and J are TRBV7-9 and TRBJ1-1; D is possibly TRBD1 (5 bases). CDR3 length: 13 amino acids. Looked up from germline, CDR1 is SEHNR and CDR2 is FQNEAQ (reference sequence). Trimming took off 6 bases at V and 3 bases at J, with 11 bases between the two ends. CDR3 loop: CASRGGRDTEAFF. Written as DNA, the CDR3 is TGTGCCAGCAGGGGGGGTCGGGACACTGAAGCTTTCTTT.

This clonotype was picked up a small number of times. The rearrangement links TRBV5-1 to TRBJ1-1; no clear D. Germline lookup yields CDR1 SGHRS and CDR2 YFSETQ. The CDR3 is 14 amino acids. V gave up 0 bases and J gave up 7 bases, with 13 bases separating them. The CDR3 nucleotides read TGCGCCAGCAGCTTGGGAGGGCAGGCGGTTGAAGCTTTCTTT. Amino acid sequence: CASSLGGQAVEAFF.

This clonotype is termed large. The rearrangement uses TRBV7-6 and TRBJ2-1; D is undetermined. Trimming took off 5 bases at V and 8 bases at J, with 7 bases between the two ends. Looked up from germline, CDR1 is SGHVS and CDR2 is FNYEAQ. The CDR3 extends over 11 amino acids. The CDR3 coding sequence is TGTGCCAGCAGCCCTGGGTATGAGCAGTTCTTC. It specifies CASSPGYEQFF.

The chain uses TRBV25-1 and TRBJ1-1; no clear D gene. CDR1 is MGHDK, CDR2 SYGVNS, per germline. The CDR3 sequence is 12 residues long. V shed 1 base and J shed 1 base, with 1 base lying between them. CDR3 coding DNA: TGTGCCAGCAGTGAATGGAACACTGAAGCTTTCTTT. Protein: CASSEWNTEAFF.

The chain is built from TRBV18 and TRBJ1-1, with D maybe TRBD1 (5 bases). The CDR3 totals 16 residues. The germline V and J ends were trimmed by 5 bases and 1 base, with 17 bases remaining between them. Germline lookup yields CDR1 KGHSH and CDR2 LQKENI. In nucleotides, the CDR3 is TGTGCCAGCTCAACCCTCGGGGGTTTGAGGAACACTGAAGCTTTCTTT. Residues: CASSTLGGLRNTEAFF.